The following is a T cell receptor beta chain sequence with its context. The table lists this clone with a few counts. The antigen it binds to is not known. No much larger clonotype is one base removed from it; base qualities were not supplied. The entry originates in a study of beta chain features in type 1 diabetes (dated by TCRdb to 2017 to 2018). About the full investigation: Mean age, gender distribution, total cell number and subset yield were not different between patients and healthy donors. In the study, TCRB repertoires of sorted circulating CD4+ T cell subsets from recently diagnosed type 1 diabetes patients were compared with those of matched healthy donors. Whereas all 28 donors provided naive and central memory subsets, regulatory and stem cell-like memory subsets were isolated from just 8 patients and about 8 healthy donors. Across all samples, fewer than 130 million sorted cells were examined, and cell number per subset correlated strongly with RNA yield. On the study overall, not on this receptor specifically: Patients with type 1 diabetes made fewer insertions and deleted more nucleotides at VDJ recombination sites, implying thymic rearrangement abnormalities. Naive, central memory and regulatory TCRB repertoires appeared to be more similar among patients than among healthy donors. In all four CD4+ subsets, TCRB CDR3 length was moderately but significantly shorter in type 1 diabetes patients. PCR may preferentially amplify shorter templates, but because patient and control samples were amplified and corrected together, any resulting skew would affect both groups equally. HLA sub-analyses involved small numbers of individuals, so any influence of HLA type on TCRB rearrangement remained unresolved. Because cDNA rather than genomic DNA was sequenced, highly expressing activated cells could have been over-represented, although no difference in activation and CD3 levels was found between groups.

Taken from cysteine to phenylalanine, the CDR3 has 16 residues. The entry retains the CDR3 DNA only, 48 bases that are in frame from base 1. V ends up 5 bases short and J 1 base short, with an unmatched junction base count of 4. Reading the germline V gene gives CDR1 SGHDN and CDR2 FVKESK. The entire amount of isolated RNA was reverse transcribed using the High Capacity cDNA Reverse Transcription Kit, so the sequenced TCRB transcripts were expressed ones. Deep immunoSEQ sequencing was performed on naive, central memory and regulatory T cell samples, with an average of approximately 3.9 million total reads per sample. After sorted cells were lysed in RLT buffer, RNA was extracted with DNase-treated RNeasy Micro or Mini kits, with the choice depending on cell number. To prevent cross-contamination, each cell subset was processed individually, whereas patient and healthy donor samples were processed jointly. The immunoSEQ multiplex PCR was used to amplify TCRB sequences from cDNA, generating 87-bp fragments that spanned the CDR3 region. Sequencing of the amplicons was done on the Illumina HiSeq platform. Concerning the study's data processing: PCR bias was computationally corrected using synthetic template baselines, reads within Hamming distance 2 were collapsed, and singletons that could not be merged were discarded. Reads were aligned against IMGT so that V, D and J genes, CDR3 length and insertions or deletions at six rearrangement sites could be assigned. Within each subset, clonotype counts were normalized to sorted cell number, after which true diversity and Gini coefficients were computed with the tcR R package. The overlap coefficient, calculated on TCRB nucleotide sequences, was used to measure repertoire sharing. Out-of-frame TCRB sequences from naive cells were analyzed as a proxy for the pre-selection repertoire. TCRdb retrieved this table from immuneACCESS and kept in-frame rearrangements only. Not all clones are present; in checked studies, unresolved V genes account for under half, and no reason is known for the remainder. From that table come the V and J calls and clone size; the DNA was used to work out D and trimming. This sample has 360,000 or so clones in its table, and around a fifth of those were observed once. The top ten clonotypes cover around 0.044% of the sample.

Each donor gave one peripheral blood draw, averaging approximately 0.11 L, which was collected into heparinised tubes. Naive, central memory, regulatory and stem cell-like memory CD4+ T cells were sorted on a BD FACSAria II using a panel including CD45RO, CCR7, CD25, CD127, CD95 and CD27. Every sorted population had a purity above 98%. PBMCs were isolated immediately by Lymphoprep density gradient centrifugation and stained directly without culture. To minimize batch effects, samples were stained and sorted in pairs, one healthy donor with one patient per experiment. The source of this sequence is a woman younger than 30 in good health. In this chain, TRBV14 is recombined with TRBJ2-3; 12 junctional bases match TRBD2. The specimen was naive CD4+ T cells from blood. The label giving this sample's cell subset or site can be read as: true naive CD4+ T cells. The CDR3 region has the sequence CASSALAGGRTDTQYF. The DNA is TGTGCCAGCAGCGCCCTAGCGGGGGGGCGCACAGATACGCAGTATTTT.